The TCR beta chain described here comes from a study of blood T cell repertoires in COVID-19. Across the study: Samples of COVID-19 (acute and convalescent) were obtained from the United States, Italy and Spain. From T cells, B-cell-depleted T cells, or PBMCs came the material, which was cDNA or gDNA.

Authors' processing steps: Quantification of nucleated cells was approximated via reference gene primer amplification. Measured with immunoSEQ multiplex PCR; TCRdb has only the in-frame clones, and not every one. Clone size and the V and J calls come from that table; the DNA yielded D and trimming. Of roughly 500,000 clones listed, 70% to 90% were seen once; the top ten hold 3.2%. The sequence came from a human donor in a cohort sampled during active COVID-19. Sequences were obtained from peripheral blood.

This chain's CDR3 is CSVEDFAAVAFF. In DNA form, the CDR3 reads TGCAGCGTTGAAGATTTCGCCGCGGTGGCTTTCTTT. The chain is built from TRBV29-1 and TRBJ1-1; D is uncertain. The CDR3 has 12 residues. The germline V gene has CDR1 SQVTM and CDR2 ANQGSEA. V gave up 0 bases and J gave up 11 bases, with 13 bases separating them.